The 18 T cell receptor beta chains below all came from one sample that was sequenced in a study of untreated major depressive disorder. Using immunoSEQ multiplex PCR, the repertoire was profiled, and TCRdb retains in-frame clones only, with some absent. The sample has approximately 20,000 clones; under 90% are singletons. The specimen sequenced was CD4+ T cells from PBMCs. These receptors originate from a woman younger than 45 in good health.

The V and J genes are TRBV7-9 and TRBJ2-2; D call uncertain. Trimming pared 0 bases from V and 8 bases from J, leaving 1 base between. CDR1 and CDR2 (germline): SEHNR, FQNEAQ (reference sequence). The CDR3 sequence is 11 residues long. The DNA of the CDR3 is TGTGCCAGCAGCTTAGCTGGGGAGCTGTTTTTT. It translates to CASSLAGELFF.

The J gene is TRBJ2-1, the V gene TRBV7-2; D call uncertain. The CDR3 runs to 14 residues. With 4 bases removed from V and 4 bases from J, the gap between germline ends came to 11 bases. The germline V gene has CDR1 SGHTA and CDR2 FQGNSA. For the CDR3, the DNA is TGTGCCAGCAGCTCAGACTCCAGGTACAATGAGCAGTTCTTC. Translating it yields CASSSDSRYNEQFF.

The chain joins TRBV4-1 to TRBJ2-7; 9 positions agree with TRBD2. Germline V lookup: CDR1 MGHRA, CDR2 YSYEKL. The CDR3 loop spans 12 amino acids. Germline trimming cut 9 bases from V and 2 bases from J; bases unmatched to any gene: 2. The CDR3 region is CARGLAPYEQYF. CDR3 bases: TGCGCCAGGGGACTAGCACCCTACGAGCAGTACTTC.

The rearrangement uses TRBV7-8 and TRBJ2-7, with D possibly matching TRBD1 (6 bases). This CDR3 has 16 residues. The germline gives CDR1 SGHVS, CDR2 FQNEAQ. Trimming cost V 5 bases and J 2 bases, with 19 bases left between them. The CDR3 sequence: CASSKSRTVSAYEQYF. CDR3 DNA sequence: TGTGCCAGCAGCAAGTCTAGGACAGTTAGTGCCTACGAGCAGTACTTC.

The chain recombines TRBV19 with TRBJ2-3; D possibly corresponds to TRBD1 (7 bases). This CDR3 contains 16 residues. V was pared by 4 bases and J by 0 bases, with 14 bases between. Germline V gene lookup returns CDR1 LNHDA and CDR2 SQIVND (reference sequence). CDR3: CASSRGDSASTDTQYF. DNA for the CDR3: TGTGCCAGTAGTAGGGGGGACAGCGCTAGCACAGATACGCAGTATTTT.

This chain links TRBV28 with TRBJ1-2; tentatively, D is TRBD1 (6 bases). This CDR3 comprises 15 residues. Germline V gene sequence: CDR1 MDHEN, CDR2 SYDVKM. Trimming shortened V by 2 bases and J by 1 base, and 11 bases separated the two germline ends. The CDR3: CASSLIDRNNYGYTF. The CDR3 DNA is TGTGCCAGCAGTTTAATAGACAGGAATAACTATGGCTACACCTTC.

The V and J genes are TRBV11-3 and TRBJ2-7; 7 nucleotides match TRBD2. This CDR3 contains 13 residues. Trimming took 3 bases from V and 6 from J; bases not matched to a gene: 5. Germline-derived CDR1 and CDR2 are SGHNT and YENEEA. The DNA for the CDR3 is TGTGCCAGCAGCTTTGGGGTAGCGGGCGAGCAGTACTTC. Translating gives CASSFGVAGEQYF.

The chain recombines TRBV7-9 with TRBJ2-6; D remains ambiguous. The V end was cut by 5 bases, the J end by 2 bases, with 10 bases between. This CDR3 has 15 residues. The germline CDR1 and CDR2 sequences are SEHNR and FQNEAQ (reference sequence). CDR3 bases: TGTGCCAGCAGCCCCCGGACCGCTGGGGCCAACGTCCTGACTTTC. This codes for CASSPRTAGANVLTF. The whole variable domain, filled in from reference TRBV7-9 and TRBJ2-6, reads DTGVSQNPRHKITKRGQNVTFRCDPISEHNRLYWYRQTLGQGPEFLTYFQNEAQLEKSRLLSDRFSAERPKGSFSTLEIQRTEQGDSAMYLCASSPRTAGANVLTFGAGSRLTVL.

The CDR3 DNA reads as TGTGCCAGCAGCCCTAGCGGCACAGATACGCAGTATTTT. Protein product: CASSPSGTDTQYF. The J gene is TRBJ2-3, the V gene TRBV7-9; D possibly corresponds to TRBD2 (6 bases). CDR3 size: 13 residues. Germline CDR1 reads SEHNR; CDR2 reads FQNEAQ (reference sequence). V was shortened by 5 bases and J by 1 base, with 7 bases between the two germline ends.

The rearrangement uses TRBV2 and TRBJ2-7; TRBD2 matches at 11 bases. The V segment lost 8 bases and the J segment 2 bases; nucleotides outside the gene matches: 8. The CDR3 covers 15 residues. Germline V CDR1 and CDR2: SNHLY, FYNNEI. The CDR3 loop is CASRPGLADTYEQYF. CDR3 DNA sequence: TGTGCCAGCCGCCCGGGACTAGCGGACACCTACGAGCAGTACTTC.

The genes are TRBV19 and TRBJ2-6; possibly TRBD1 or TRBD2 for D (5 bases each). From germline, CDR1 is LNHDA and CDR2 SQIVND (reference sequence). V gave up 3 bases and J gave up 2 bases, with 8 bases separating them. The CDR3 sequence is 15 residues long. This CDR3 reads CASSMGRAGANVLTF. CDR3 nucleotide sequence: TGTGCCAGTAGTATGGGACGGGCTGGGGCCAACGTCCTGACTTTC. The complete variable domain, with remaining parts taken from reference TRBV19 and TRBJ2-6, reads DGGITQSPKYLFRKEGQNVTLSCEQNLNHDAMYWYRQDPGQGLRLIYYSQIVNDFQKGDIAEGYSVSREKKESFPLTVTSAQKNPTAFYLCASSMGRAGANVLTFGAGSRLTVL.

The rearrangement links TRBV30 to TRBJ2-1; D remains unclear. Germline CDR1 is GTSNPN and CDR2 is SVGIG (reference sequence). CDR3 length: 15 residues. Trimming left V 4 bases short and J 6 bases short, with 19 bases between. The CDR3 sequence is CAWNTNGGRPNEQFF. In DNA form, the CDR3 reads TGTGCCTGGAACACGAACGGCGGCAGACCCAATGAGCAGTTCTTC.

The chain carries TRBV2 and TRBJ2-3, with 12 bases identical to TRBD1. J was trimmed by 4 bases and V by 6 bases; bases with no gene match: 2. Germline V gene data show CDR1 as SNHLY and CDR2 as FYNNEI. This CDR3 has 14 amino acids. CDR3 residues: CASRGTGGADTQYF. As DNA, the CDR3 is TGTGCCAGCAGGGGGACAGGGGGCGCAGATACGCAGTATTTT.

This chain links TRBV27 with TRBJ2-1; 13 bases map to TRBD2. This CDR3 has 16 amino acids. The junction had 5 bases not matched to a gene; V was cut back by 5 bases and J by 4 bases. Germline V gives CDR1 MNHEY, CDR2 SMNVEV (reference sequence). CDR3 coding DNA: TGTGCCAGCAGTACCCGGACTAGCGGGAGATACAATGAGCAGTTCTTC. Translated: CASSTRTSGRYNEQFF.

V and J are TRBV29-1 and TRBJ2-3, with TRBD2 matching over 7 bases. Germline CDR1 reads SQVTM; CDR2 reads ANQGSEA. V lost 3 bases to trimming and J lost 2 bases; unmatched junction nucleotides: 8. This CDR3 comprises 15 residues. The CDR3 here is CSVDILAVATDTQYF. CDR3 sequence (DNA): TGCAGCGTTGATATTCTAGCGGTTGCCACAGATACGCAGTATTTT.

Here the CDR3 reads CASSETSGVQETQYF. CDR3 nucleotide sequence: TGTGCCAGCAGCGAGACTAGCGGCGTCCAAGAGACCCAGTACTTC. The rearrangement links TRBV9 to TRBJ2-5; 9 nucleotides line up with TRBD2. From germline, CDR1 is SGDLS and CDR2 YYNGEE. V shed 3 bases, J shed 1 base, and the junction held 4 bases outside the gene matches. This CDR3 spans 15 amino acids.

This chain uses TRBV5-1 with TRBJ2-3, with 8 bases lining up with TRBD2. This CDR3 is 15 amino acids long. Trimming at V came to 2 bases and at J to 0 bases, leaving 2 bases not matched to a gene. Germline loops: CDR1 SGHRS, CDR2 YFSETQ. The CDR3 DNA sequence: TGCGCCAGCAGCTTCTCTAGCGGGAGCACAGATACGCAGTATTTT. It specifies CASSFSSGSTDTQYF.

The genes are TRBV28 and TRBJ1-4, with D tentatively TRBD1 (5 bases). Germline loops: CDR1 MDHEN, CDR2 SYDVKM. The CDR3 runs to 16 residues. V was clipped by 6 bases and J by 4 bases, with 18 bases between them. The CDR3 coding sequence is TGTGCCAGCAGACCAAATCCGGGACGCCATAATGAAAAACTGTTTTTT. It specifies CASRPNPGRHNEKLFF.